The 4 T cell receptor beta chains below come from one sample, sequenced in a study of memory CD4+ T cells and cytomegalovirus serostatus. The sort gate was single viable CD3+CD4+CD8-CD45RO+ cells for memory CD4+ T cells. Some clones are missing from TCRdb's copy, which holds only in-frame ones; the method was immunoSEQ multiplex PCR. This table holds some 65,000 clones, around 80% found once. Sequences were obtained from memory CD4+ T cells from blood. These receptors were collected from an adult in good health and CMV-seronegative. Some clones in this sample may be carry-over from other donors' samples.

The chain is built from TRBV28 and TRBJ1-4; perhaps TRBD1 as D (6 bases). V shed 5 bases and J shed 7 bases, with 17 bases lying between them. Germline V gives CDR1 MDHEN, CDR2 SYDVKM. The CDR3 loop spans 15 amino acids. For the CDR3, the DNA is TGTGCCAGCAGTCCAGCCGGGACAACAGCTGAAAAACTGTTTTTT. This codes for CASSPAGTTAEKLFF.

Here the CDR3 reads CVRRTHYGYTF. Written as DNA, the CDR3 is TGCGTACGGCGGACCCACTATGGCTACACCTTC. The V and J genes are TRBV20-1 and TRBJ1-2; no firm D call. The CDR3 is 11 residues long. The germline CDR1 and CDR2 sequences are DFQATT and SNEGSKA (reference sequence).

This rearrangement joins TRBV4-3 to TRBJ2-7, with D maybe TRBD1 (5 bases). There are 16 residues in the CDR3. The V gene's germline CDR1 is LGHNA and CDR2 YSLEER. V lost 0 bases, J lost 1 base, and 13 bases lay in between. CDR3 coding DNA: TGCGCCAGCAGCCAAGAATACGTCACAGGATCCTACGAGCAGTACTTC. Its translation: CASSQEYVTGSYEQYF.

This chain links TRBV4-3 with TRBJ2-7, with TRBD2 matching 10 bases. J was trimmed by 7 bases and V by 4 bases; bases with no gene match: 10. The germline V gene encodes CDR1 LGHNA and CDR2 YSLEER. CDR3 length: 15 amino acids. This CDR3 is CASSPVSGLAAEQYF. The CDR3 DNA is TGCGCCAGCAGCCCGGTTTCTGGACTAGCGGCTGAGCAGTACTTC.